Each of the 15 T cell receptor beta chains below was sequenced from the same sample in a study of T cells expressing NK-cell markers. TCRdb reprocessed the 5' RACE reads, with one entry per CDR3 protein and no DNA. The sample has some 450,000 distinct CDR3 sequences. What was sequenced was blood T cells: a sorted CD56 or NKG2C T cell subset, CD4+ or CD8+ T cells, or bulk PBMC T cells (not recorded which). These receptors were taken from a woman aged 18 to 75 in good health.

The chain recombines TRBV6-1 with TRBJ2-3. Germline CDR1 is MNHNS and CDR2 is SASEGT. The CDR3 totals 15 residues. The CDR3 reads CASRTVAENTDTQYF.

CDR3 protein: CASSRRPENEQYF. J is TRBJ2-7 and V is TRBV18; the D call from TCRdb, TRBD1, cannot be confirmed without DNA. Germline CDR1 KGHSH, CDR2 LQKENI. CDR3 length: 13 residues.

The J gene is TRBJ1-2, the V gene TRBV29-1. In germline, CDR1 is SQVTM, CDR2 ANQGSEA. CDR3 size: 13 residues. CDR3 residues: CSVEKHTNYGYTF.

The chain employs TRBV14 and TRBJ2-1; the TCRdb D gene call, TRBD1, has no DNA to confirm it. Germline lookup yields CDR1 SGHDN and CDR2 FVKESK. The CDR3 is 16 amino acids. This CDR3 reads CASSQGTGGPRNEQFF.

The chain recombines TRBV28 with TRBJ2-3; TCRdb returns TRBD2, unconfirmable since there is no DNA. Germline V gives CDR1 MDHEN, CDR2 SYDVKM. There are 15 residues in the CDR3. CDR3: CASSLSSAGEDTQYF. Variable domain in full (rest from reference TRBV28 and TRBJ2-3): DVKVTQSSRYLVKRTGEKVFLECVQDMDHENMFWYRQDPGLGLRLIYFSYDVKMKEKGDIPEGYSVSREKKERFSLILESASTNQTSMYLCASSLSSAGEDTQYFGPGTRLTVL.

CDR3 amino acids: CSAGQGARSPLHF. V gene TRBV20-1 combines with J gene TRBJ1-6; TCRdb proposes TRBD1, but this gene call is untestable without DNA. The CDR3 sequence is 13 residues long. Germline V lookup: CDR1 DFQATT, CDR2 SNEGSKA (reference sequence).

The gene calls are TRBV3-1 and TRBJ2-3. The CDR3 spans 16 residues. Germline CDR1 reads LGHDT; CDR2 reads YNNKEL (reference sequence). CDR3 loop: CASSQDPHTSTDTQYF.

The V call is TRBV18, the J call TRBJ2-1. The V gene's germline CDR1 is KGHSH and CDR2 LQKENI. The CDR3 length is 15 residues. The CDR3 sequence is CASSGSVSSYNEQFF.

CDR3 region: CASSVGTGGNGYTF. The chain is built from TRBV19 and TRBJ1-2; there is no DNA to check the TCRdb D call of TRBD1. The CDR3 spans 14 residues. Germline CDR1 and CDR2: LNHDA and SQIVND (reference sequence). Combining the CDR3 with reference TRBV19 and TRBJ1-2 gives the whole variable domain DGGITQSPKYLFRKEGQNVTLSCEQNLNHDAMYWYRQDPGQGLRLIYYSQIVNDFQKGDIAEGYSVSREKKESFPLTVTSAQKNPTAFYLCASSVGTGGNGYTFGSGTRLTVV.

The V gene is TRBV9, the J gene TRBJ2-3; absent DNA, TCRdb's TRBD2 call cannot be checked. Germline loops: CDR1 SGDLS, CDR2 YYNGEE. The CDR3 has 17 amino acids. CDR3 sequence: CASSVAGGPPSTDTQYF.

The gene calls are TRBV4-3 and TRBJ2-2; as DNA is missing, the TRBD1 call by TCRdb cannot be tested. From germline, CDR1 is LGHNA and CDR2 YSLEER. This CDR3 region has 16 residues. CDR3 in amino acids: CASSQDTSRAAGELFF.

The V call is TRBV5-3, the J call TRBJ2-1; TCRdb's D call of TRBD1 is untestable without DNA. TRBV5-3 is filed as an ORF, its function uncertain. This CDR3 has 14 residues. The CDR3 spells CARSPGPPYNEQFF.

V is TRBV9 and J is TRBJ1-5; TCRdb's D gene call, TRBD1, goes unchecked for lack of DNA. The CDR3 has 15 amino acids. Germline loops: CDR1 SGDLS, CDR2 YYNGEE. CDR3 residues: CASRVWGGSNQPQHF.

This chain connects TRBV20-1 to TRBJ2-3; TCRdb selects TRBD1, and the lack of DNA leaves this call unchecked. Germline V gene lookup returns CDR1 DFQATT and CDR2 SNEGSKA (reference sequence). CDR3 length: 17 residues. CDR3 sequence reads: CSAAINPVGTGYDTQYF.

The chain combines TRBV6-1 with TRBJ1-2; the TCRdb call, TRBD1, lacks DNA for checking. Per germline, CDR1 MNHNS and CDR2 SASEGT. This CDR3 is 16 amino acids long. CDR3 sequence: CASGRTGHDTNYGYTF.